This T cell receptor beta chain stems from a study of T cells after yellow fever vaccination. Study-level points and caveats: The CD4 and CD8 compartments had a small share of their clonotypes in common. Post-booster repertoires again held most primary-vaccination clones (roughly 96% CD4, over 80% CD8). One caveat is that FACS-sorted repertoires could contain abundant clonotypes contaminating from the bulk population.

This clonotype turned up a few times. Its antigen is not identified. CDR3 length: 18 amino acids. Losses at the gene ends were 6 bases for V and 9 bases for J; bases not matched to a gene: 23. The 5'RACE template-switching step produced TCR cDNA and added a universal primer site and UMIs. Each CDR3 protein is one row after TCRdb ran MiXCR on the 5' RACE reads. The repertoire holds 550,000 or so distinct CDR3 sequences, roughly 21% seen once, with around 15% in the top ten. The sample consisted of PBMCs, taken 15 days after the yellow fever booster vaccination. V is TRBV12-3 or TRBV12-4 and J is TRBJ2-5; 9 positions agree with TRBD2. The clonotype was recovered from a man aged 30 to 39 who received the YFV17D yellow fever vaccine. The CDR3 reads CASSPALRGGGASMAQYF. CDR3 nucleotides: TGTGCCAGCAGCCCAGCCCTCCGAGGCGGGGGGGCATCCATGGCCCAGTACTTC.